This TCR beta chain was documented in a study of CD8+ T cells in alopecia areata. Study background: Twice daily, treated patients received 5 to 10 mg of oral tofacitinib.

Specified treatment: oral pan-JAK inhibitor, 5-10 mg twice daily. A word on this clone: The antigen is not known. The same CDR3 can be traced to other DNA sequences in this sample.

Extraction of RNA preceded its reverse transcription into cDNA, which served as the sequencing template. The table came from immunoSEQ multiplex PCR; TCRdb's copy has only in-frame clones and leaves some out. Of 150,000 to 200,000 clones in the sample, 58% were seen once. Study outcomes and limitations: Greater clonality was observed in lesional scalp samples, especially alopecia totalis/universalis, versus normal scalp. Whether baseline CD8+ expansion is linked to response remains uncertain, given a single nonresponder.

Per germline, CDR1 SQVTM and CDR2 ANQGSEA. The CDR3 spans 13 residues. The V end was cut by 6 bases, the J end by 5 bases, with 13 bases between. This clonotype originated in a human donor with alopecia areata. J is TRBJ1-4 and V is TRBV29-1; TRBD1 might be the D (6 bases). The source was CD4+ T cells sorted from blood, collected around week 55, from a patient treated with tofacitinib. This CDR3 is CSVGDTRNEKLFF. In DNA, the CDR3 is TGCAGCGTGGGGGACACTCGGAATGAAAAACTGTTTTTT.